These T cell receptor beta chains were read from a single sample in a study of vaccination and CD4 T cells after COVID-19. No cognate antigen is known for these TCRs. Each CDR3 protein is one row after TCRdb ran MiXCR on the PCR reads. This sample has 7,000 or so distinct CDR3 sequences, with just under 75% found just once. Sequencing used CD4+ T cells from blood, cultured in vitro. The receptors shown here come from a human donor who had recovered from COVID-19. CDR3s include the opening cysteine and the closing phenylalanine or tryptophan. The order of the fields is CDR3 DNA, CDR3 protein, V gene, CDR3 length, J gene, D gene, clone size. A D gene is named only where the DNA matches it firmly. The size entry is marked missing in some rows and otherwise reads once, few, many or a size class.

CDR3nt: TGTGCCAGCAGTCCTCGACAGGGAGCCTACAACTACGAGCAGTACTTC
CDR3aa: CASSPRQGAYNYEQYF
v_gene: TRBV28
len: 16
j_gene: TRBJ2-7
d_gene: TRBD1
abundance: -

CDR3nt: TGTGCCAGTAGTATAGTTGGACAGTCCAATCAGCCCCAGCATTTT
CDR3aa: CASSIVGQSNQPQHF
v_gene: TRBV19
len: 15
j_gene: TRBJ1-5
d_gene: -
abundance: few

CDR3nt: TGTGCCAGCAGTGAAAAGATACGGGGAGGCTACACCTTC
CDR3aa: CASSEKIRGGYTF
v_gene: TRBV6-1
len: 13
j_gene: TRBJ1-2
d_gene: -
abundance: -

CDR3nt: TGTGCCAGCAGTCCCCAGGGGGCTGGAAACACCATATATTTT
CDR3aa: CASSPQGAGNTIYF
v_gene: TRBV6-1
len: 14
j_gene: TRBJ1-3
d_gene: TRBD1
abundance: -

CDR3nt: TGTGCTAGTGGTTTGGTACTAATGAGACAGGGTAACTATGGCTACACCTTC
CDR3aa: CASGLVLMRQGNYGYTF
v_gene: TRBV12-5
len: 17
j_gene: TRBJ1-2
d_gene: TRBD1
abundance: -

CDR3nt: TGTGCCAGCAGCTTCATTTCGGGCCCTGGGAGAGATACGCAGTATTTT
CDR3aa: CASSFISGPGRDTQYF
v_gene: TRBV7-2
len: 16
j_gene: TRBJ2-3
d_gene: -
abundance: -

CDR3nt: TGCAGTGTCCACGACAGGGGGCTGGTAGGCCTTTCACCCCTCCACTTT
CDR3aa: CSVHDRGLVGLSPLHF
v_gene: TRBV20-1
len: 16
j_gene: TRBJ1-6
d_gene: TRBD1
abundance: -

CDR3nt: TGTGCCTGGAGCTCAGGCGGCAATCAGCCCCAGCATTTT
CDR3aa: CAWSSGGNQPQHF
v_gene: TRBV30
len: 13
j_gene: TRBJ1-5
d_gene: -
abundance: -

CDR3nt: TGTGCCAGCATACTTGGACAGGGGGGGACTGAAGCTTTCTTT
CDR3aa: CASILGQGGTEAFF
v_gene: TRBV11-3
len: 14
j_gene: TRBJ1-1
d_gene: TRBD1
abundance: -

CDR3nt: TGTGCCAGCAGCTTTAGCGGGACGGGAGATACGCAGTATTTT
CDR3aa: CASSFSGTGDTQYF
v_gene: TRBV7-8
len: 14
j_gene: TRBJ2-3
d_gene: TRBD2
abundance: -

CDR3nt: TGTGCCAGCAGTGGTCCCGCGATTCAGGGCACTGAAGCTTTCTTT
CDR3aa: CASSGPAIQGTEAFF
v_gene: TRBV25-1
len: 15
j_gene: TRBJ1-1
d_gene: -
abundance: -

CDR3nt: TGCAGTGCTAGAGATCCGACTAGCGGGGGGCTGGAGACCCAGTACTTC
CDR3aa: CSARDPTSGGLETQYF
v_gene: TRBV20-1
len: 16
j_gene: TRBJ2-5
d_gene: TRBD2
abundance: -

CDR3nt: TGTGCCAGCAGCACGGGACAGGGGAGCTATGGCTACACCTTC
CDR3aa: CASSTGQGSYGYTF
v_gene: TRBV7-2
len: 14
j_gene: TRBJ1-2
d_gene: TRBD1
abundance: -

CDR3nt: TGTGCCAGCAGTGAATTGGGACTGAACACTGAAGCTTTCTTT
CDR3aa: CASSELGLNTEAFF
v_gene: TRBV6-1
len: 14
j_gene: TRBJ1-1
d_gene: -
abundance: -

CDR3nt: TGTGCCAGCAGCTTAGGGCAGAGAGAGACCCAGTACTTC
CDR3aa: CASSLGQRETQYF
v_gene: TRBV7-2
len: 13
j_gene: TRBJ2-5
d_gene: -
abundance: -

CDR3nt: TGCAGTGCTAGAGATCAAAGGGGAGCCGATGAAAAACTGTTTTTT
CDR3aa: CSARDQRGADEKLFF
v_gene: TRBV20-1
len: 15
j_gene: TRBJ1-4
d_gene: -
abundance: once

CDR3nt: TGCGCCAGCAGTGAAGCCCGGAGCTCCTACAATGAGCAGTTCTTC
CDR3aa: CASSEARSSYNEQFF
v_gene: TRBV10-1
len: 15
j_gene: TRBJ2-1
d_gene: -
abundance: -

CDR3nt: TGTGCCAGCAGTTTAAGAGGTGGCTCACCCCTCCACTTT
CDR3aa: CASSLRGGSPLHF
v_gene: TRBV27
len: 13
j_gene: TRBJ1-6
d_gene: -
abundance: -

CDR3nt: TGTGCCAGCTCACCAAGCGCGGCGCGGGGCACTGAAGCTTTCTTT
CDR3aa: CASSPSAARGTEAFF
v_gene: TRBV18
len: 15
j_gene: TRBJ1-1
d_gene: -
abundance: -

CDR3nt: TGTGCCAGCAGTTTAAAGGGCTGGGGGGGTACCTACGAGCAGTACTTC
CDR3aa: CASSLKGWGGTYEQYF
v_gene: TRBV27
len: 16
j_gene: TRBJ2-7
d_gene: TRBD2
abundance: -

CDR3nt: TGCGCCAGCAGAATATCAGGCCTAGCTAACTATGGCTACACCTTC
CDR3aa: CASRISGLANYGYTF
v_gene: TRBV5-1
len: 15
j_gene: TRBJ1-2
d_gene: -
abundance: -

CDR3nt: TGTGCCAGCAGAGCTAGCGGGGGGGTCCACAATGAGCAGTTCTTC
CDR3aa: CASRASGGVHNEQFF
v_gene: TRBV6-2/TRBV6-3
len: 15
j_gene: TRBJ2-1
d_gene: TRBD2
abundance: -

CDR3nt: TGTGCCAGCCTTACTTACAGGGTTGCCAAAAACATTCAGTACTTC
CDR3aa: CASLTYRVAKNIQYF
v_gene: TRBV28
len: 15
j_gene: TRBJ2-4
d_gene: -
abundance: -

CDR3nt: TGTGCCAGCAGTGAAATGGGACAGGGGCTCGAGCAGTACTTC
CDR3aa: CASSEMGQGLEQYF
v_gene: TRBV6-1
len: 14
j_gene: TRBJ2-7
d_gene: TRBD1
abundance: -

CDR3nt: TGTGCCAGCAAGGCCTCGAGGACTAGCACCGCGTACAATGAGCAGTTCTTC
CDR3aa: CASKASRTSTAYNEQFF
v_gene: TRBV5-4
len: 17
j_gene: TRBJ2-1
d_gene: TRBD2
abundance: few

CDR3nt: TGTGCCAGCAGGCCGGACAGGGGGAACACTGAAGCTTTCTTT
CDR3aa: CASRPDRGNTEAFF
v_gene: TRBV12-3/TRBV12-4
len: 14
j_gene: TRBJ1-1
d_gene: TRBD1
abundance: -

CDR3nt: TGTGCCAGTAGTATCGTAAACAGGGCTGGCTACACCTTC
CDR3aa: CASSIVNRAGYTF
v_gene: TRBV19
len: 13
j_gene: TRBJ1-2
d_gene: -
abundance: few

CDR3nt: TGTGCCAGCCGGACTAGCGGTTACGAGCAGTACTTC
CDR3aa: CASRTSGYEQYF
v_gene: TRBV2
len: 12
j_gene: TRBJ2-7
d_gene: TRBD2
abundance: -